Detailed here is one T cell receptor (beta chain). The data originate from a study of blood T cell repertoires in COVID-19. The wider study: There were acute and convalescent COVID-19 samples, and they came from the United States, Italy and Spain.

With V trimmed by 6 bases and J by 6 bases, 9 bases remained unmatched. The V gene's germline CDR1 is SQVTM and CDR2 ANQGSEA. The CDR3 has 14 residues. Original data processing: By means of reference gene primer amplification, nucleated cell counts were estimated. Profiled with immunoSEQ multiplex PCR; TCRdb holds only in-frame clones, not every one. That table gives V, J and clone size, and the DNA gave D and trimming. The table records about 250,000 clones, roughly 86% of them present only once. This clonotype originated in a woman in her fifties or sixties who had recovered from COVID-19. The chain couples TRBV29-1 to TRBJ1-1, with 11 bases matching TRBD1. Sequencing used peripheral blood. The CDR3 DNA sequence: TGCAGCGTCGGACAGGGGGCCCAAAAGGCTGAAGCTTTCTTT. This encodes CSVGQGAQKAEAFF.